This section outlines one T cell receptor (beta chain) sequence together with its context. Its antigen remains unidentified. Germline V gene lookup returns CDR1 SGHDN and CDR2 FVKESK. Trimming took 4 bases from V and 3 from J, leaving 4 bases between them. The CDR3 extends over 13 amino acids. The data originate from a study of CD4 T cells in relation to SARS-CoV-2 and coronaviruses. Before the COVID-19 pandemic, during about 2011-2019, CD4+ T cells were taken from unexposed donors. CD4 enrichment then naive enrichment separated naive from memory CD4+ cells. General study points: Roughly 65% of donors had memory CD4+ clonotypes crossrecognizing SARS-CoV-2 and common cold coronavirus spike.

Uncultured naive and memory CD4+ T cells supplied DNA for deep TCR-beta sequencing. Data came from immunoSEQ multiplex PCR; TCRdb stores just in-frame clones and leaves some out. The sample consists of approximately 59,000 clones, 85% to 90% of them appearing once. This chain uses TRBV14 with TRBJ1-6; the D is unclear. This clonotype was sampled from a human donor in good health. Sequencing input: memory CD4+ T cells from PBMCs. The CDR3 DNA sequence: TGTGCCAGCAGCCCCTTCTATAATTCACCCCTCCACTTT. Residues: CASSPFYNSPLHF.